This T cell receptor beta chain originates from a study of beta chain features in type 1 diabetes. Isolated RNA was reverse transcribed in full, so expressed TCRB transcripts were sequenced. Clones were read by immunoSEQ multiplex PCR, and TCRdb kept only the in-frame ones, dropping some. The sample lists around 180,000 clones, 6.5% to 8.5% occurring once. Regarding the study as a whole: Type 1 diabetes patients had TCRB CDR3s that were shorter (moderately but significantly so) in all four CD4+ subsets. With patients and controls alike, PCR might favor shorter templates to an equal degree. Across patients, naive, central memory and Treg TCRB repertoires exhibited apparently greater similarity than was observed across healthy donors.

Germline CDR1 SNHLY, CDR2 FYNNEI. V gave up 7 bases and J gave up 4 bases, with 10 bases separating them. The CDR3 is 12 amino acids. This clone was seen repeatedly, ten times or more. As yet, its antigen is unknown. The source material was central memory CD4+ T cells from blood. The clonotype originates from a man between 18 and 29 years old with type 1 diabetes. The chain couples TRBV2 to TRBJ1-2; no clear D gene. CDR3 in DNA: TGTGCCAGCATGGGGAGGGCCTATGGCTACACCTTC. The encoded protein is CASMGRAYGYTF.